These T cell receptor beta chains were read from a single sample in a study of shared clonotypes between healthy human individuals. Some clones are missing from TCRdb's copy, which holds only in-frame ones; the method was immunoSEQ multiplex PCR. The sample includes some 2,100,000 clones, almost 96% seen only once; the top ten take 0.1% to 0.15%. The sequencing sample was made of naive CD4+ T cells sorted from blood. These receptors all come from a man between 18 and 35 years old in good health. Each CDR3 is given with its conserved first and last residue. Fields, in order: D gene, V gene, J gene, CDR3 length, clone size, CDR3 protein, CDR3 DNA. The D gene is left open where the match is weak. The size field is filled for only some rows; it gives once, few, many or a size class.

>NA|TRBV30|TRBJ1-6|15|NA
CAWLPGMATGSPLHF
TGTGCCTGGCTCCCAGGTATGGCAACGGGTTCACCCCTCCACTTT
>TRBD2|TRBV7-9|TRBJ2-5|14|NA
CASSFYGRRETQYF
TGTGCCAGCAGCTTTTACGGGAGGCGGGAGACCCAGTACTTC
>TRBD2|TRBV6-1|TRBJ2-2|14|NA
CASTAGGYTGELFF
TGTGCCAGCACCGCGGGGGGGTACACCGGGGAGCTGTTTTTT
>NA|TRBV6-5|TRBJ1-1|12|NA
CASSRSGTEAFF
TGTGCCAGCAGTAGGAGTGGCACTGAAGCTTTCTTT
>NA|TRBV7-6|TRBJ2-5|14|NA
CASSAGPGGETQYF
TGTGCCAGCAGCGCGGGGCCTGGGGGGGAGACCCAGTACTTC
>NA|TRBV18|TRBJ1-1|16|once
CASSPPGGGGNTEAFF
TGTGCCAGCTCACCACCAGGAGGAGGGGGGAACACTGAAGCTTTCTTT
>TRBD1|TRBV6-1|TRBJ1-6|13|NA
CASSVDRGQSLHF
TGTGCCAGCAGTGTAGACAGGGGCCAATCCCTCCACTTT
>NA|TRBV7-9|TRBJ2-2|12|once
CASSLETGELFF
TGTGCCAGCAGCTTAGAAACCGGGGAGCTGTTTTTT
>TRBD1|TRBV6-5|TRBJ1-6|15|NA
CASSYSGGGSSPLHF
TGTGCCAGCAGTTACTCGGGAGGGGGCTCTTCACCCCTCCACTTT
>NA|TRBV2|TRBJ2-3|15|NA
CASSADPKPTDTQYF
TGTGCCAGCAGTGCGGACCCTAAACCAACAGATACGCAGTATTTT
>NA|TRBV5-6|TRBJ2-4|16|NA
CASSLAPGGGANIQYF
TGTGCCAGCAGCTTGGCCCCCGGAGGGGGTGCGAACATTCAGTACTTC